The TCR beta chain under discussion was sequenced for a study of T cells in Graves' hyperthyroidism and ophthalmopathy. Study at large: Before treatment of any kind, peripheral blood was taken at initial diagnosis.

Trimming stripped 0 bases from V and 3 bases from J, with 15 bases between. This CDR3 spans 16 amino acids. Germline V gives CDR1 DFQATT, CDR2 SNEGSKA (reference sequence). This clonotype appeared a single time. TCR beta CDR3 regions were amplified from RNA. First-round RT-PCR with HTBI primers amplified the TCR CDR3 region. MiXCR, run by TCRdb on the multiplex PCR reads, gives a single entry per CDR3 protein. The table lists 490,000 or so distinct CDR3 sequences, around a fifth of them singletons. The sequenced sample consisted of blood. The chain carries TRBV20-1 and TRBJ1-5; D is unclear. This receptor was taken from a woman aged 70 to 79 with Graves' ophthalmopathy. The CDR3 bases are TGCAGTGCTAGAGACGGGCACCTCCCTTCCAATCAGCCCCAGCATTTT. It encodes CSARDGHLPSNQPQHF.